What follows is one TCR beta chain and its context. The data originate from a study of blood T cell repertoires in COVID-19. Only in-frame clones appear in the TCRdb table, and some are missing; sequencing was by immunoSEQ multiplex PCR. The repertoire holds hundreds of thousands of clones, with 88% as singletons. Germline CDR1 MDHEN, CDR2 SYDVKM. There are 15 residues in the CDR3. Trimming stripped 5 bases from V and 1 base from J, with 12 bases between. This TCR was recovered from a woman in her 50s who had recovered from COVID-19. The chain recombines TRBV28 with TRBJ1-5; D gene ambiguous. Specimen: PBMCs or T cells enriched from blood (not recorded which). DNA for the CDR3: TGTGCCAGCAGTCGTGGTGGAGTAAGCAATCAGCCCCAGCATTTT. Its translation: CASSRGGVSNQPQHF.